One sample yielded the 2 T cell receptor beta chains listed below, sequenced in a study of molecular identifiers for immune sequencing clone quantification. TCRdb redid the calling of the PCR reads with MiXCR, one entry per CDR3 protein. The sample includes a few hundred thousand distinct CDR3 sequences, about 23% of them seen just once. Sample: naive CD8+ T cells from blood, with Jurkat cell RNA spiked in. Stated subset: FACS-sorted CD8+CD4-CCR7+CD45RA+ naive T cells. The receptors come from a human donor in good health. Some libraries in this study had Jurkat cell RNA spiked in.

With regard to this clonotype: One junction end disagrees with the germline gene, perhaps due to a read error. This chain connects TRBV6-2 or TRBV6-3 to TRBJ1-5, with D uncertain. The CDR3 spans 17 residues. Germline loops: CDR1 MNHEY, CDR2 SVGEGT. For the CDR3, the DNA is TGTGCCAGCAGCCCGGACCGGTTTTTTGATAGCAGTCAGCCCCAGCATTTT. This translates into CASSPDRFFDSSQPQHF.

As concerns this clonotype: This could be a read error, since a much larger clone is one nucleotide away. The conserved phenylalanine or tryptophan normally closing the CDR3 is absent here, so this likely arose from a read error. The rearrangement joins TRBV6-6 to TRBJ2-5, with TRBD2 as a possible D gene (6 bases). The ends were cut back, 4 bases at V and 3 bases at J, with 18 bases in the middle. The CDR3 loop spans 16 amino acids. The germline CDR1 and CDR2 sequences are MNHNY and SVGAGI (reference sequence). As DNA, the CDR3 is TGTGCCAGCAGTTCCCATAGCGGAGGCCCAAAAGAGACCCAGTACATC. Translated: CASSSHSGGPKETQYI.